Presented here are 8 T cell receptor beta chains from one specimen sequenced in a study of identical twins. TCRdb re-derived calls from the 5' RACE reads in MiXCR, one entry per CDR3 protein. The sample yields under 900,000 distinct CDR3 sequences, around an eighth seen once. These same records also appear under a second study, on yellow fever vaccine responses in identical twins.

The sequenced sample consisted of PBMCs. The receptors come from a woman aged 18 to 35 in good health.

This clonotype has more than one count but fewer than ten. The chain carries TRBV20-1 and TRBJ2-5, with a tentative D call TRBD2 (6 bases). Germline-derived CDR1 and CDR2 are DFQATT and SNEGSKA (reference sequence). V dropped 3 bases and J dropped 5 bases, with 25 bases sitting between them. CDR3 length: 17 residues. The CDR3 spells CSARIFAAGPREETQYF. The CDR3 nucleotides are TGCAGTGCTAGGATCTTTGCGGCGGGACCTCGGGAGGAGACCCAGTACTTC.

The chain combines TRBV19 with TRBJ1-1, with D uncertain. V lost 5 bases and J 1 base, leaving 11 bases between the germline ends. CDR3 size: 14 residues. In germline, CDR1 is LNHDA, CDR2 SQIVND (reference sequence). For the CDR3, the DNA is TGTGCCAGTAGTTCCACTACTTGGAACACTGAAGCTTTCTTT. Residues: CASSSTTWNTEAFF.

This clonotype was seen more than once but under ten times. The chain joins TRBV20-1 to TRBJ2-1; 16 bases are a match to TRBD2. CDR1 DFQATT and CDR2 SNEGSKA come from the germline V gene (reference sequence). V trimming: 3 bases; J trimming: 1 base; junction bases outside the gene matches: 6. CDR3 length: 18 amino acids. The CDR3, as DNA: TGCAGTGCTAGGGACGGGACTAGCGGGAGGGGGTCCTACAATGAGCAGTTCTTC. It is translated as CSARDGTSGRGSYNEQFF.

This chain joins TRBV10-3 and TRBJ2-1; tentative D call: TRBD2 (6 bases). CDR1 and CDR2 (germline): ENHRY, SYGVKD. V was shortened by 6 bases and J by 5 bases, with 11 bases between the two germline ends. The CDR3 covers 13 residues. The DNA for the CDR3 is TGTGCCATCAGCTCCCAGCGGGACAATGAGCAGTTCTTC. Protein product: CAISSQRDNEQFF.

The chain combines TRBV5-1 with TRBJ2-2, with D possibly called TRBD1 or TRBD2 (6 bases each). V was trimmed by 4 bases and J by 0 bases, leaving 13 bases between them. This CDR3 has 16 residues. In germline, CDR1 is SGHRS, CDR2 YFSETQ. CDR3 coding DNA: TGCGCCAGCAGCCTGCGGGACATTGCGAACACCGGGGAGCTGTTTTTT. This encodes CASSLRDIANTGELFF.

This clonotype was recorded a few times. The chain uses TRBV5-1 and TRBJ2-1; the D call may be TRBD1 or TRBD2 (5 bases each). Trimming pared 5 bases from V and 3 bases from J, leaving 12 bases between. The CDR3 sequence is 14 residues long. CDR1 is SGHRS and CDR2 is YFSETQ in the germline V gene. The CDR3 loop reads CASSRGGVYNEQFF. The DNA for the CDR3 is TGCGCCAGCAGTCGTGGGGGAGTCTACAATGAGCAGTTCTTC.

This clonotype was seen at least ten times. The gene calls are TRBV7-8 and TRBJ1-1; no clear D. The germline V gene has CDR1 SGHVS and CDR2 FQNEAQ. The CDR3 length is 13 residues. V lost 6 bases and J lost 0, with 8 bases in between. CDR3 amino acids: CASSLSLNTEAFF. CDR3 sequence (DNA): TGTGCCAGCAGTTTGAGCTTGAACACTGAAGCTTTCTTT.

The table lists this clonotype with many counts. This chain links TRBV7-2 with TRBJ2-1; possibly TRBD1 for D (6 bases). V lost 1 base and J lost 4, with 11 bases in between. The CDR3 sequence is 15 residues long. CDR1 and CDR2 (germline): SGHTA, FQGNSA. In nucleotides, the CDR3 is TGTGCCAGCAGCTTAGGTGGGACATTTTACAATGAGCAGTTCTTC. Translating it yields CASSLGGTFYNEQFF.